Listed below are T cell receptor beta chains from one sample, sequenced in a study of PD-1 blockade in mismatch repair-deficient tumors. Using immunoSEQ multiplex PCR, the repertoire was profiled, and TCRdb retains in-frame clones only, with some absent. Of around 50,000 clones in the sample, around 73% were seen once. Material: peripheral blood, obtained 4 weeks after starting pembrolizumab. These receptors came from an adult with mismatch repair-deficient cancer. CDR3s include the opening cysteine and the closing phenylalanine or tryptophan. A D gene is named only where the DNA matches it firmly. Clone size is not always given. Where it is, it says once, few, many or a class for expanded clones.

CDR3 DNA: TGTGCCAGCAGCGTAACTAGCGCCTCCTACGAGCAGTACTTC
CDR3 protein: CASSVTSASYEQYF
V gene: TRBV9
D gene: TRBD2
clone size: -
J gene: TRBJ2-7
CDR3 length: 14

CDR3 DNA: TGTGCCAGCAGTCCCTACTCCGGACAACAAAACATTCAGTACTTC
CDR3 protein: CASSPYSGQQNIQYF
V gene: TRBV6-5
D gene: -
clone size: -
J gene: TRBJ2-4
CDR3 length: 15

CDR3 DNA: TGTGCCAGCTCCGTCGGGGGGGGGAGCTACGAGCAGTACTTC
CDR3 protein: CASSVGGGSYEQYF
V gene: TRBV18
D gene: TRBD2
clone size: -
J gene: TRBJ2-7
CDR3 length: 14

CDR3 DNA: TGTGCCAGCACAGGCGGAGCCGAATCCGGGGAGCTGTTTTTT
CDR3 protein: CASTGGAESGELFF
V gene: TRBV11-2
D gene: -
clone size: -
J gene: TRBJ2-2
CDR3 length: 14

CDR3 DNA: TGTGCCAGCGCCCCCCCAACGTTACTAGCAACAGATACGCAGTATTTT
CDR3 protein: CASAPPTLLATDTQYF
V gene: TRBV5-4
D gene: -
clone size: -
J gene: TRBJ2-3
CDR3 length: 16

CDR3 DNA: TGTGCTAGTGGGCCGCCCCCGGAGATAGCGGAGAACACCGGGGAGCTGTTTTTT
CDR3 protein: CASGPPPEIAENTGELFF
V gene: TRBV12-5
D gene: -
clone size: once
J gene: TRBJ2-2
CDR3 length: 18

CDR3 DNA: TGTGCCAGCAGTTTAGGGACCCAAAGGGACGCTTTCTTT
CDR3 protein: CASSLGTQRDAFF
V gene: TRBV27
D gene: -
clone size: -
J gene: TRBJ1-1
CDR3 length: 13

CDR3 DNA: TGTGCCAGCAGTGTTTCGGTGGACACTGAAGCTTTCTTT
CDR3 protein: CASSVSVDTEAFF
V gene: TRBV2
D gene: -
clone size: once
J gene: TRBJ1-1
CDR3 length: 13

CDR3 DNA: TGTGCCAGCTCAACCGGACAGCAGAAAGACACCGGGGAGCTGTTTTTT
CDR3 protein: CASSTGQQKDTGELFF
V gene: TRBV18
D gene: -
clone size: -
J gene: TRBJ2-2
CDR3 length: 16

CDR3 DNA: TGTGCCAGCTCACCGTCCCCTCAGGGAGGGCTTTCCTACGAGCAGTACTTC
CDR3 protein: CASSPSPQGGLSYEQYF
V gene: TRBV18
D gene: TRBD2
clone size: -
J gene: TRBJ2-7
CDR3 length: 17

CDR3 DNA: TGTGCCAGCAGGGGCGCGGCAGGGGGGCTCAATGAGCAGTTCTTC
CDR3 protein: CASRGAAGGLNEQFF
V gene: TRBV2
D gene: -
clone size: -
J gene: TRBJ2-1
CDR3 length: 15

CDR3 DNA: TGTGCCTGGAGTGTAAAAGATGAGCAGTTCTTC
CDR3 protein: CAWSVKDEQFF
V gene: TRBV30
D gene: -
clone size: -
J gene: TRBJ2-1
CDR3 length: 11

CDR3 DNA: TGCAGCGTTGGGGACACCTACGAGCAGTACTTC
CDR3 protein: CSVGDTYEQYF
V gene: TRBV29-1
D gene: -
clone size: few
J gene: TRBJ2-7
CDR3 length: 11

CDR3 DNA: TGTGCCAGCATTGGACAATGGGGAGGTAGTGGCTACACCTTC
CDR3 protein: CASIGQWGGSGYTF
V gene: TRBV6-5
D gene: -
clone size: -
J gene: TRBJ1-2
CDR3 length: 14

CDR3 DNA: TGCGCCAGCAGTGAGTCGGGCCGGAACACTGAAGCTTTCTTT
CDR3 protein: CASSESGRNTEAFF
V gene: TRBV10-1
D gene: -
clone size: once
J gene: TRBJ1-1
CDR3 length: 14

CDR3 DNA: TGTGCCAGCAGCCAAATACAGGGCGCTATGAACGAGCAGTACTTC
CDR3 protein: CASSQIQGAMNEQYF
V gene: TRBV14
D gene: -
clone size: once
J gene: TRBJ2-7
CDR3 length: 15

CDR3 DNA: TGTGCCAGCAGTTCTAGCGGGAGCCGACAAGAGACCCAGTACTTC
CDR3 protein: CASSSSGSRQETQYF
V gene: TRBV7-2
D gene: TRBD2
clone size: -
J gene: TRBJ2-5
CDR3 length: 15